The 27 T cell receptor beta chains in this list originate from one sample, sequenced in a study of T cells in Graves' hyperthyroidism and ophthalmopathy. Amplified regions were TCR beta CDR3 sequences from RNA transcripts. First-round RT-PCR targeting the TCR CDR3 was performed with the HTBI primer set. A single record per CDR3 protein comes from TCRdb applying MiXCR to the multiplex PCR reads. Of 450,000 to 700,000 distinct CDR3 sequences listed, around 42% are singletons. Sequencing was done on a sample of peripheral blood or thyroid tissue (not recorded which). The receptor set was obtained from an adult woman with Graves' disease, either hyperthyroidism or ophthalmopathy (not recorded which).

V usage is TRBV24-1 and J usage is TRBJ2-3; 7 positions match TRBD2. Losses at the gene ends were 6 bases for V and 3 bases for J; bases not matched to a gene: 11. This CDR3 spans 16 amino acids. Germline-derived CDR1 and CDR2 are KGHDR and SFDVKD. In nucleotides, the CDR3 is TGTGCCACCAGTTGGGGGAGGGATGGCCCAACAGATACGCAGTATTTT. Its protein is CATSWGRDGPTDTQYF.

Comments on this clonotype: At one end, the junction sequence differs from germline, possibly due to a read error. V gene TRBV11-2 combines with J gene TRBJ1-4, with D maybe TRBD1 (6 bases). Per germline, CDR1 SGHAT and CDR2 FQNNGV. The CDR3 length is 12 residues. In nucleotides, the CDR3 is TGTACCAGCAGCTTTACAGGGGAAAAACTGTTTTTT. Amino acid sequence: CTSSFTGEKLFF.

The chain has TRBV2 and TRBJ1-2, with no clear D. Germline V gene lookup returns CDR1 SNHLY and CDR2 FYNNEI. This CDR3 has 11 residues. The CDR3 reads CASAAESGNTF. CDR3 DNA: TGTGCGAGCGCCGCCGAGTCCGGAAACACCTTC.

The V gene is TRBV4-3, the J gene TRBJ1-2, with D perhaps matching TRBD1 (5 bases). This CDR3 is 13 amino acids long. The germline V and J ends were trimmed by 5 bases and 6 bases, with 13 bases remaining between them. Germline values: CDR1 LGHNA, CDR2 YSLEER. CDR3 sequence (DNA): TGCGCCAGCAGCGAGGACCTAGGGGATGGCTACACCTTC. Encoded protein: CASSEDLGDGYTF.

The V and J genes are TRBV7-8 and TRBJ1-2, with TRBD1 identical over 8 bases. CDR3 length equals 13 residues. With 4 bases clipped from V and 7 bases from J, the junction kept 5 bases outside the gene matches. Germline values: CDR1 SGHVS, CDR2 FQNEAQ. As DNA, the CDR3 is TGTGCCAGCAGCTCGACAGGGGTCGGTGGCTACACCTTC. This codes for CASSSTGVGGYTF.

This clonotype appeared a single time. The chain combines TRBV20-1 with TRBJ2-5; TRBD1 might be the D (5 bases). The CDR3 length is 20 residues. The germline V and J ends were trimmed by 0 bases and 5 bases, with 31 bases remaining between them. The germline CDR1 and CDR2 sequences are DFQATT and SNEGSKA (reference sequence). Written as DNA, the CDR3 is TGCAGTGCTAGAGATCGACAGTTTAGAGGTGCCCGGAATTTTTATGAGACCCAGTACTTC. Translated, it gives CSARDRQFRGARNFYETQYF.

This clonotype has at least ten counts. This chain connects TRBV12-3 or TRBV12-4 to TRBJ2-5, with TRBD2 identical over 10 bases. The CDR3 extends over 15 amino acids. Trimming took 5 bases from V and 4 from J; bases not matched to a gene: 7. In DNA form, the CDR3 reads TGTGCCAGCAGTCTTCTAGCGGGAGAACGAGAGACCCAGTACTTC. This codes for CASSLLAGERETQYF.

This clonotype has a handful of counts. V usage is TRBV24-1 and J usage is TRBJ2-5; 14 bases are a match to TRBD2. V dropped 5 bases and J dropped 1; count of bases not matched to a gene: 8. This CDR3 is built from 18 residues. CDR1 KGHDR and CDR2 SFDVKD come from the germline V gene. CDR3 residues: CATSGPTGTSGGQETQYF. The CDR3, as DNA: TGTGCCACCAGTGGTCCAACCGGGACTAGCGGGGGCCAAGAGACCCAGTACTTC.

This clonotype was detected ten times or more. This chain links TRBV2 with TRBJ1-4; D is unclear. This CDR3 spans 15 amino acids. The V gene lost 11 bases and the J gene lost 0 bases, with 16 bases spanning the gap. Per the germline V gene, CDR1 is SNHLY and CDR2 is FYNNEI. The CDR3: CACQTSSATNEKLFF. As DNA, the CDR3 is TGTGCCTGTCAGACCAGCTCGGCAACTAATGAAAAACTGTTTTTT.

This clonotype was seen many times. V is TRBV20-1 and J is TRBJ2-7, with a possible D match to TRBD2 (7 bases). V lost 7 bases, J lost 5 bases, and 18 bases lay in between. CDR3 size: 13 residues. Germline V gives CDR1 DFQATT, CDR2 SNEGSKA (reference sequence). The CDR3 reads CSGEGGVRDEQYF. In DNA, the CDR3 is TGCAGTGGAGAGGGGGGGGTAAGGGACGAGCAGTACTTC.

Note on this clonotype: The junction does not match germline at one end; this may be a read error. The CDR3: CAISLTGVENQYF. CDR3 sequence (DNA): TGTGCCATCAGTTTAACCGGGGTGGAGAACCAGTACTTC. The chain uses TRBV10-3 and TRBJ2-5, with D tentatively TRBD2 (5 bases). Germline values: CDR1 ENHRY, CDR2 SYGVKD. The length of the CDR3 is 13 residues.

This clonotype was counted between two and nine times. V and J are TRBV20-1 and TRBJ2-7; no clear D gene. The CDR3 consists of 13 residues. Germline V gene data show CDR1 as DFQATT and CDR2 as SNEGSKA (reference sequence). The V gene lost 4 bases and the J gene lost 2 bases, with 12 bases spanning the gap. CDR3 DNA: TGCAGTGCTATGTGGGTGGGTACCTACGAGCAGTACTTC. Encoded protein: CSAMWVGTYEQYF.

This clonotype showed up many times. This chain links TRBV7-9 with TRBJ2-5; D possibly corresponds to TRBD2 (5 bases). The germline gives CDR1 SEHNR, CDR2 FQNEAQ (reference sequence). The germline V and J ends were trimmed by 5 bases and 1 base, with 11 bases remaining between them. The CDR3 covers 14 residues. The CDR3 loop is CASSPGIFQETQYF. CDR3 DNA sequence: TGTGCCAGCAGCCCGGGGATATTCCAAGAGACCCAGTACTTC.

The genes are TRBV5-4 and TRBJ1-5; 7 bases fit TRBD1. CDR3 length equals 15 residues. Trimming removed 1 base from V and 6 bases from J; junction bases left unmatched: 7. CDR1 is SGHNT, CDR2 YYREEE, per germline (reference sequence). The CDR3, as DNA: TGTGCCAGCAGCTTGAATTCAGGGGGGGCTCAGCCCCAGCATTTT. Translation: CASSLNSGGAQPQHF.

This clonotype came up many times. This chain uses TRBV2 with TRBJ1-4; no clear D. V was pared by 10 bases and J by 4 bases, with 16 bases between. This CDR3 has 14 amino acids. Germline V gene data show CDR1 as SNHLY and CDR2 as FYNNEI. The CDR3 bases are TGTGCCACACGGGTTGGGCAGAATAATGAAAAACTGTTTTTT. This translates into CATRVGQNNEKLFF. Filled out from reference TRBV2 and TRBJ1-4, the complete variable domain reads EPEVTQTPSHQVTQMGQEVILRCVPISNHLYFYWYRQILGQKVEFLVSFYNNEISEKSEIFDDQFSVERPDGSNFTLKIRSTKLEDSAMYFCATRVGQNNEKLFFGSGTQLSVL.

This clonotype was recorded many times. The chain is built from TRBV11-2 and TRBJ2-5; D gene unclear. This CDR3 comprises 11 residues. Germline V gives CDR1 SGHAT, CDR2 FQNNGV. Trimming removed 5 bases at V and 3 bases at J, with 4 bases between. The CDR3 sequence: CASSMKETQYF. The CDR3 DNA reads as TGTGCCAGCAGCATGAAAGAGACCCAGTACTTC. Based on the CDR3 plus reference TRBV11-2 and TRBJ2-5, the full variable domain is EAGVAQSPRYKIIEKRQSVAFWCNPISGHATLYWYQQILGQGPKLLIQFQNNGVVDDSQLPKDRFSAERLKGVDSTLKIQPAKLEDSAVYLCASSMKETQYFGPGTRLLVL.

This clonotype was picked up many times. This rearrangement joins TRBV20-1 to TRBJ2-5; D uncertain. Trimming removed 3 bases at V and 2 bases at J, with 13 bases between. Germline CDR1 and CDR2: DFQATT and SNEGSKA (reference sequence). The CDR3 is made up of 14 amino acids. CDR3 sequence reads: CSASPQTRQETQYF. The CDR3 DNA reads as TGCAGTGCTAGCCCCCAGACCAGACAAGAGACCCAGTACTTC.

The chain recombines TRBV20-1 with TRBJ2-5, with D perhaps TRBD1 (6 bases). Trimming removed 5 bases at V and 2 bases at J, with 15 bases between. There are 14 residues in the CDR3. The V gene's germline CDR1 is DFQATT and CDR2 SNEGSKA (reference sequence). In DNA form, the CDR3 reads TGCAGTGCTTCCCCCTCGGACAGACAAGAGACCCAGTACTTC. This gives the protein CSASPSDRQETQYF.

The chain combines TRBV7-3 with TRBJ1-6; the D is unclear. The CDR3 is 13 amino acids. Looked up from germline, CDR1 is SGHTA and CDR2 is FQGTGA. Trimming removed 5 bases from V and 14 bases from J, with 16 bases in between. DNA for the CDR3: TGTGCCAGCAGCCCGAGACACCTGGCTACCCTCCACTTT. Its translation: CASSPRHLATLHF.

This rearrangement joins TRBV20-1 to TRBJ2-5; 12 bases match TRBD2. This CDR3 has 15 amino acids. The germline gives CDR1 DFQATT, CDR2 SNEGSKA (reference sequence). Trimming cost V 6 bases and J 2 bases; bases outside gene matches: 7. In DNA form, the CDR3 reads TGCAGTGCCACTCAACTAGCGGGAGGTCAAGAGACCCAGTACTTC. Amino acids: CSATQLAGGQETQYF.

Here the CDR3 DNA reads TGTGCCAGCGTTGTCATACAGCGAGACTACGAGCAGTACTTC. Its protein product is CASVVIQRDYEQYF. J is TRBJ2-7 and V is TRBV2; D not resolved. CDR3 length equals 14 residues. Germline CDR1 and CDR2: SNHLY and FYNNEI. Trimming removed 8 bases at V and 3 bases at J, with 17 bases between.

This clonotype was seen many times. This sequence joins TRBV2 and TRBJ1-1; 7 bases are a match to TRBD1. The CDR3 sequence is 15 residues long. V shed 6 bases and J 1 base; nucleotides not matched to a gene: 8. Per the germline V gene, CDR1 is SNHLY and CDR2 is FYNNEI. The CDR3, as DNA: TGTGCCAGCAGCGAAATAGGGACAGCGAACACTGAAGCTTTCTTT. Its protein product is CASSEIGTANTEAFF.

At least ten counts were recorded for this clonotype. The chain couples TRBV4-2 to TRBJ2-5, with a possible D match to TRBD1 (6 bases). This CDR3 region has 14 residues. Trimming shortened V by 1 base and J by 2 bases, and 8 bases separated the two germline ends. Germline CDR1 and CDR2: LGHNA and YNFKEQ. The DNA of the CDR3 is TGTGCCAGCAGCCAAGGGGGGACACAAGAGACCCAGTACTTC. Translated: CASSQGGTQETQYF.

CDR3 sequence (DNA): TGTGCCAGCAGCTTGGGGGACCAAGAGACCCAGCATTTT. Protein product: CASSLGDQETQHF. The J gene is TRBJ1-5, the V gene TRBV7-3; possibly TRBD1 for D (5 bases). The CDR3 contains 13 residues. The V and J ends lost 3 bases and 11 bases respectively, with 14 bases between them. CDR1 is SGHTA and CDR2 is FQGTGA in the germline V gene.

This clonotype was observed at least ten times. J is TRBJ1-4 and V is TRBV6-6; the D is unclear. The germline CDR1 and CDR2 sequences are MNHNY and SVGAGI (reference sequence). Trimming pared 4 bases from V and 8 bases from J, leaving 17 bases between. The CDR3 extends over 15 amino acids. The CDR3 DNA sequence: TGTGCCAGCAGTTCTATCGGTTATTCGGGGGAAAAACTGTTTTTT. As protein: CASSSIGYSGEKLFF.

The chain employs TRBV30 and TRBJ1-1; D gene ambiguous. The CDR3 sequence is 13 residues long. V dropped 2 bases and J dropped 0 bases, with 7 bases sitting between them. From germline, CDR1 is GTSNPN and CDR2 SVGIG (reference sequence). The CDR3 DNA reads as TGTGCCTGGAGTAGAGACATGAACACTGAAGCTTTCTTT. The encoded protein is CAWSRDMNTEAFF.

This clonotype was counted only a few times. This chain uses TRBV11-2 with TRBJ2-2; weak D call: TRBD1 (6 bases). The CDR3 loop spans 16 amino acids. Germline lookup yields CDR1 SGHAT and CDR2 FQNNGV. V lost 2 bases and J 2 bases, leaving 12 bases between the germline ends. The CDR3 DNA follows: TGTGCCAGCAGCTTAAACAGGGACGGAAACACCGGGGAGCTGTTTTTT. Protein sequence: CASSLNRDGNTGELFF. Full variable domain (remainder filled in from reference TRBV11-2 and TRBJ2-2): EAGVAQSPRYKIIEKRQSVAFWCNPISGHATLYWYQQILGQGPKLLIQFQNNGVVDDSQLPKDRFSAERLKGVDSTLKIQPAKLEDSAVYLCASSLNRDGNTGELFFGEGSRLTVL.